Below are 2 T cell receptor beta chains sequenced from a single sample in a study of monozygotic twins with inflammatory bowel disease. For each CDR3 protein, TCRdb gives one entry from its re-call of the 5' RACE reads, without DNA. The table lists some 150,000 distinct CDR3 sequences. Specimen: blood. Source of these receptors: a human donor with ulcerative colitis or Crohn's disease, or a healthy co-twin of an affected twin (not recorded which).

The chain is built from TRBV30 and TRBJ2-7; the TCRdb call, TRBD1, lacks DNA for checking. CDR1 GTSNPN and CDR2 SVGIG come from the germline V gene (reference sequence). The CDR3 extends over 13 amino acids. The CDR3 region is CAFNSRGTYEQYF.

The chain carries TRBV7-3 and TRBJ2-3; TCRdb designates TRBD1, a call that cannot be tested without DNA. CDR3 length: 17 amino acids. Germline assignment: CDR1 SGHTA and CDR2 FQGTGA. The CDR3 reads CASSLDDRTNGDDTQYF.